These T cell receptor beta chains were read from a single sample in a study of T-cell memory formation after mild COVID-19. In TCRdb, the 5' RACE reads were re-called with MiXCR into one record per CDR3 protein. Of about 190,000 distinct CDR3 sequences detected, 18% appear once; the ten largest clones hold 2.4%. Sequencing used PBMCs or a T cell subset sorted from them (not recorded which). These receptors all come from an adult woman who had mild COVID-19 (a few samples of this study predate the infection). Cell type and time point are not known. CDR3s leave out the opening cysteine and the closing phenylalanine or tryptophan.

j_call v_call cdr3_length cdr3_aa
TRBJ1-5 TRBV5-6 11 ASGTGGGQPQH
TRBJ1-1 TRBV7-2 13 ASSSLGEENTEAF
TRBJ1-5 TRBV30 13 AWTKTAGINQPQH
TRBJ2-5 TRBV29-1 10 SVAELAETQY
TRBJ1-4 TRBV9 14 ASSAYTTGQREKLF
TRBJ2-3 TRBV11-2 14 ASSLRGGGHTDTQY
TRBJ2-5 TRBV20-1 13 SARDVGQAMETQY
TRBJ2-7 TRBV6-1 11 ASSGYSSYEQY
TRBJ1-1 TRBV6-2/TRBV6-3 12 ASSVTGMNTEAF
TRBJ2-3 TRBV4-3 18 ASSQDLLAGGRTSTDTQY
TRBJ1-2 TRBV7-4 14 ASASGQGTLVYGYT
TRBJ2-5 TRBV29-1 16 SVEVYSGRPRGEETQY
TRBJ2-3 TRBV20-1 16 SARVGGILDPFRDTQY
TRBJ2-3 TRBV5-1 12 ASSSEGRTDTQY
TRBJ1-4 TRBV19 10 ASTNYNEKLF
TRBJ2-7 TRBV12-3/TRBV12-4 11 ASSLVRRSEQY
TRBJ2-2 TRBV7-6 12 ASSLALGAGELF
TRBJ1-3 TRBV15 13 ATSREGISGNTIY
TRBJ1-2 TRBV20-1 9 SAGQGSGYT
TRBJ2-1 TRBV9 15 ASSRAPGGGPGNEQF
TRBJ2-5 TRBV7-2 15 ASSLGERAVLEGTQY
TRBJ1-5 TRBV5-6 13 ASSLRGARGQPQH